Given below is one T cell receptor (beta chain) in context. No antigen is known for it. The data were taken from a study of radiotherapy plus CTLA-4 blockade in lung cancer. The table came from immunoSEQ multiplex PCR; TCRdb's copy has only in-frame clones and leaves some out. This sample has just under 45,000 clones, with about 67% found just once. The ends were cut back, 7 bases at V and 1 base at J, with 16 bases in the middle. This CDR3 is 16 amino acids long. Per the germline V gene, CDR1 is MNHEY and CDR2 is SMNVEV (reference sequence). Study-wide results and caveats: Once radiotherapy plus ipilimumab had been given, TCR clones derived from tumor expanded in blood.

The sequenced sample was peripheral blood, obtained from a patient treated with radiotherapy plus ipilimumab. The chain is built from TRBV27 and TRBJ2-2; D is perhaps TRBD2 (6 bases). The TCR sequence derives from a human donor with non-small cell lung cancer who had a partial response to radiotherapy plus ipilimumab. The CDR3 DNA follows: TGTGCCAGCACCCCTTGGAGGGGCCTGAACACCGGGGAGCTGTTTTTT. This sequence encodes CASTPWRGLNTGELFF.